This T cell receptor beta chain was captured by sequencing in a study of CD8+ T cells in alopecia areata. RNA was extracted and reverse transcribed into cDNA as the sequencing template. Measured with immunoSEQ multiplex PCR; TCRdb has only the in-frame clones, and not every one. The sample lists roughly 210,000 clones; less than 50% were seen once. Trimming cost V 8 bases and J 2 bases, with 13 bases left between them. Germline values: CDR1 LNHDA, CDR2 SQIVND (reference sequence). The CDR3 has 15 residues. Treatment indicated: oral pan-JAK inhibitor, 5-10 mg twice daily. The source of this sequence is a human donor with alopecia areata. The chain joins TRBV19 to TRBJ2-6; the D gene is possibly TRBD1 (5 bases). The material was CD4+ T cells sorted from blood, obtained around week 37, from a patient treated with tofacitinib. CDR3 nucleotides: TGTGCCAGTCGGAATATAGGGGCTGGGGCCAACGTCCTGACTTTC. Its translation is CASRNIGAGANVLTF. The full variable domain, with the rest looked up from reference TRBV19 and TRBJ2-6, is DGGITQSPKYLFRKEGQNVTLSCEQNLNHDAMYWYRQDPGQGLRLIYYSQIVNDFQKGDIAEGYSVSREKKESFPLTVTSAQKNPTAFYLCASRNIGAGANVLTFGAGSRLTVL.